This T cell receptor (beta chain) was found in a study of blood T cell repertoires in COVID-19. For the study at large: There were acute and convalescent COVID-19 samples, and they came from the United States, Italy and Spain. The cDNA or gDNA used as material had been derived from T cells, B-cell-depleted T cells, or PBMCs.

CDR1 and CDR2 from the germline V gene are LNHNV and YYDKDF (reference sequence). With 5 bases removed from V and 2 bases from J, the gap between germline ends came to 12 bases. The CDR3 contains 14 residues. Seattle researchers signed up patients amid active infection and tracked them longitudinally. Generated by immunoSEQ multiplex PCR, the TCRdb table keeps only in-frame clones and is missing some. The sample has under 400,000 clones, 70% to 90% seen once. The sample consisted of peripheral blood. The receptor's source is a woman aged 25 to 39 with COVID-19, enrolled during active disease. The V and J genes are TRBV15 and TRBJ2-5; D remains ambiguous. The CDR3 sequence: CATSFSYAQETQYF. For the CDR3, the DNA is TGTGCCACCAGCTTCTCCTACGCACAAGAGACCCAGTACTTC.